This T cell receptor (beta chain) is drawn from a study of blood T cell repertoires in COVID-19. Study overall: Donors in the United States, Italy and Spain gave samples during acute or convalescent COVID-19. T cells, B-cell-depleted T cells, or PBMCs provided the cDNA or gDNA that served as material.

As processed by the authors: Amplification of reference gene primers was used by the study to estimate nucleated cell counts. Assay: immunoSEQ multiplex PCR; the TCRdb copy retains only in-frame clones and omits some. V and J calls and clone size are copied from that table; D and trimming were computed from the DNA. Counted here are 86,000 or so clones, 90% to 95% occurring once; the ten biggest clones make up roughly 2%. Per germline, CDR1 MNHEY and CDR2 SMNVEV (reference sequence). The CDR3 length is 14 residues. V shed 7 bases, J shed 5 bases, and the junction held 10 bases outside the gene matches.

The sequence was obtained from a woman aged 45-59 years in a cohort sampled during active COVID-19. The rearrangement joins TRBV27 to TRBJ1-2; 7 bases agree with TRBD1. The sample was peripheral blood. This CDR3 reads CASIPDREKYGYTF. The CDR3 nucleotides are TGTGCCAGCATTCCCGACAGGGAAAAATATGGCTACACCTTC.